The T cell receptor (beta chain) under discussion was sequenced for a study of human T cells and chemical hapten exposure. One entry per CDR3 protein results from TCRdb running MiXCR on the RACE reads. The profile shows fewer than 100,000 distinct CDR3 sequences, roughly an eighth of them singletons. To note about this clonotype: Its antigen is still unknown.

Time point noted: patch test 1, 2 weeks after DPC sensitization. Treatment indicated: therapeutic diphenylcyclopropenone sensitization with weekly scalp DPC. The study's findings and limits: Donors, who had alopecia, may show an immune response that differs from healthy people's.

The CDR3 has 16 amino acids. The J segment lost 2 bases and the V segment lost 0 bases, leaving 4 bases of the junction unmatched. Per germline, CDR1 LGHNA and CDR2 YSLEER. This sample comprised whole blood, obtained in connection with sensitization to the hapten diphenylcyclopropenone (DPC). This clonotype was obtained from a woman aged 40 to 50 with alopecia areata. Some clones in this sample may be carry-over from other donors' samples. The chain uses TRBV4-3 and TRBJ2-7, with 10 bases identical to TRBD2. The CDR3 DNA reads as TGCGCCAGCAGCCAAGAGCGAACTAGCGGGACCTACGAGCAGTACTTC. Its translation is CASSQERTSGTYEQYF.